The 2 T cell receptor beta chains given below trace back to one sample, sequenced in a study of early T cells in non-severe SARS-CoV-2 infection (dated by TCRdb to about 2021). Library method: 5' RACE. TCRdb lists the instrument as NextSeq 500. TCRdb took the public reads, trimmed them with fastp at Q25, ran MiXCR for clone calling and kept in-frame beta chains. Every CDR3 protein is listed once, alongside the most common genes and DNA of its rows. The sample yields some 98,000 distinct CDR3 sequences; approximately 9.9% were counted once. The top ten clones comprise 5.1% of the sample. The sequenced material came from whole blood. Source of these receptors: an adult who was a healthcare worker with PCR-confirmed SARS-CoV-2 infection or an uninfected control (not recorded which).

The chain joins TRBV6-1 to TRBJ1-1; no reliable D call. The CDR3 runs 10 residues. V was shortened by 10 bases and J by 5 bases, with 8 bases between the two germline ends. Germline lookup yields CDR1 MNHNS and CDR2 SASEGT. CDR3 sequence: CATRLTEAFF. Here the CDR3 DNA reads TGTGCCACCAGGTTGACTGAAGCTTTCTTT.

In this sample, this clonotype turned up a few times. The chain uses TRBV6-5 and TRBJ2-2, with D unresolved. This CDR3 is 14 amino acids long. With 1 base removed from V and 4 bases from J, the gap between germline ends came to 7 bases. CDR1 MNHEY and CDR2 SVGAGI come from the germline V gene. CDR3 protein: CASSYWTATGELFF. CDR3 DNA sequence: TGTGCCAGCAGTTACTGGACCGCCACCGGGGAGCTGTTTTTT.